A single sample gave rise to the 11 T cell receptor beta chains below, sequenced in a study of control samples from healthy donors and cancer patients. The table came from immunoSEQ multiplex PCR; TCRdb's copy has only in-frame clones and leaves some out. The profile covers about 170,000 clones, with around 93% appearing a single time and roughly 4.3% taken by the ten largest. Sequenced: blood. These receptor sequences come from a woman between 55 and 75 years old in good health.

The chain combines TRBV4-3 with TRBJ1-1; tentatively, D is TRBD1 (6 bases). The V end was cut by 1 base, the J end by 2 bases, with 11 bases between. CDR1 is LGHNA and CDR2 is YSLEER in the germline V gene. CDR3 length: 15 amino acids. The CDR3 nucleotides are TGCGCCAGCAGCCAAGCGGTACAGGGTAACACTGAAGCTTTCTTT. Translated: CASSQAVQGNTEAFF.

J is TRBJ2-7 and V is TRBV30, with TRBD1 identical over 9 bases. This CDR3 spans 13 amino acids. The junction had 6 bases not matched to a gene; V was cut back by 3 bases and J by 6 bases. Per germline, CDR1 GTSNPN and CDR2 SVGIG (reference sequence). CDR3 DNA sequence: TGTGCCTGGAGCCGGGACAGGGATGCCGAGCAGTACTTC. Protein product: CAWSRDRDAEQYF.

The CDR3: CASSLKFGEQFF. Here the CDR3 DNA reads TGTGCCAGCAGTTTAAAGTTCGGTGAGCAGTTCTTC. J is TRBJ2-1 and V is TRBV4-2; D gene uncertain. Germline CDR1 LGHNA, CDR2 YNFKEQ. The CDR3 totals 12 residues. Trimming cost V 6 bases and J 9 bases, with 12 bases left between them.

V and J are TRBV7-3 and TRBJ1-3; perhaps TRBD1 as D (6 bases). This CDR3 has 15 residues. Trimming removed 6 bases from V and 0 bases from J, with 12 bases in between. The germline gives CDR1 SGHTA, CDR2 FQGTGA. CDR3 amino acids: CASSPTGHSGNTIYF. CDR3 bases: TGTGCCAGCAGTCCGACAGGACACTCTGGAAACACCATATATTTT.

The chain combines TRBV28 with TRBJ1-1; perhaps TRBD1 as D (5 bases). The CDR3 length is 17 residues. Germline V lookup: CDR1 MDHEN, CDR2 SYDVKM. V lost 3 bases, J lost 2 bases, and 19 bases lay in between. Here the CDR3 DNA reads TGTGCCAGCAGTTTTACCCCTATTCCCAGGGCAAACACTGAAGCTTTCTTT. Its protein product is CASSFTPIPRANTEAFF.

The chain recombines TRBV7-2 with TRBJ2-5, with 14 bases that match TRBD2. Per germline, CDR1 SGHTA and CDR2 FQGNSA. CDR3 length: 15 amino acids. Trimming removed 7 bases from V and 5 bases from J; junction bases left unmatched: 6. CDR3: CASTGLAGGRETQYF. CDR3 coding DNA: TGTGCCAGCACAGGACTAGCGGGGGGAAGGGAGACCCAGTACTTC.

The chain recombines TRBV18 with TRBJ2-3; 8 bases fit TRBD1. V was clipped by 6 bases and J by 1 base; unmatched bases: 9. Germline CDR1 KGHSH, CDR2 LQKENI. There are 16 residues in the CDR3. The CDR3 spells CASSPGTGSRTDTQYF. In DNA, the CDR3 is TGTGCCAGCTCTCCCGGGACAGGAAGCCGCACAGATACGCAGTATTTT.

This chain joins TRBV10-3 and TRBJ1-2, with unresolved D. Germline assignment: CDR1 ENHRY and CDR2 SYGVKD. CDR3 length equals 16 residues. The V end was cut by 2 bases, the J end by 6 bases, with 19 bases between. The CDR3 DNA sequence: TGTGCCATCAGTGAGACCTTAAGGACGGGCGCGGATGGCTACACCTTC. It specifies CAISETLRTGADGYTF.

This clone appeared a single time. The J gene is TRBJ1-4, the V gene TRBV7-9; D may be TRBD1 (5 bases). V lost 2 bases and J lost 3, with 7 bases in between. CDR1 is SEHNR and CDR2 is FQNEAQ in the germline V gene (reference sequence). This CDR3 spans 14 amino acids. The CDR3 loop reads CASSLMGANEKLFF. Here the CDR3 DNA reads TGTGCCAGCAGCTTAATGGGGGCTAATGAAAAACTGTTTTTT. The full variable domain, with the rest looked up from reference TRBV7-9 and TRBJ1-4, is DTGVSQNPRHKITKRGQNVTFRCDPISEHNRLYWYRQTLGQGPEFLTYFQNEAQLEKSRLLSDRFSAERPKGSFSTLEIQRTEQGDSAMYLCASSLMGANEKLFFGSGTQLSVL.

The V call is TRBV3-1 (or the pseudogene TRBV3-2), the J call TRBJ1-3, with no clear D. Between the trimmed V and J ends, which lost 5 bases and 0 bases, there was a span of 11 bases. This CDR3 has 15 amino acids. Germline CDR1 LGHDT, CDR2 YNNKEL (reference sequence). The chain's CDR3 is CASSIDRSSGNTIYF. In nucleotides, the CDR3 is TGTGCCAGCAGCATCGACCGGAGCTCTGGAAACACCATATATTTT.

The gene calls are TRBV29-1 and TRBJ2-7; the D is unclear. The CDR3 runs to 13 residues. The V end lost 5 bases, the J end lost 0 bases, and 11 bases lay between the germline ends. CDR1 and CDR2 from the germline V gene are SQVTM and ANQGSEA. The CDR3 spells CSVKKGISYEQYF. The CDR3 bases are TGCAGCGTTAAAAAAGGGATCTCCTACGAGCAGTACTTC.